The clone carrying this TCR beta chain appeared a few times. The antigen remains undetermined. Germline V gene lookup returns CDR1 MRHNA and CDR2 SNTAGT. V lost 5 bases to trimming and J lost 5 bases, with 15 bases between them. CDR3 length: 14 residues. With 60 Vbeta and 13 Jbeta primers, the PCR was carried out. Produced via immunoSEQ multiplex PCR; TCRdb's table is partial and in-frame only. The table records around 130,000 clones, more than 80% of them present only once. This entry is derived from a study of cytomegalovirus exposure and HLA in healthy donors. Whole-study results and caveats: As confirmed in vitro, a few CMV-associated chains were specific for CMV antigens. Sequences of the TCR beta chain were said to predict the HLA-A and HLA-B alleles of most subjects accurately.

This sequence was found in a male donor in good health and CMV-seronegative. The chain employs TRBV6-4 and TRBJ1-1; unclear D gene. The sequenced material came from PBMCs. CDR3 nucleotides: TGTGCCAGCAGTAGTAAAGGCGGGGAAACTGAAGCTTTCTTT. This codes for CASSSKGGETEAFF.